The T cell receptor (beta chain) under discussion was sequenced for a study of CDR3 diversity in severe acne. The sample holds many counts of this clonotype. MiXCR was run by TCRdb on the PCR reads, yielding one entry per CDR3 protein. The table shows about 98,000 distinct CDR3 sequences, with about half occurring only once. Germline lookup yields CDR1 KGHSH and CDR2 LQKENI. V was shortened by 3 bases and J by 0 bases, with 16 bases between the two germline ends. The CDR3 runs to 17 residues. This clonotype originated in a male donor with acne. The sequenced sample consisted of blood. The rearrangement uses TRBV18 and TRBJ2-3; weak D call: TRBD1 (6 bases). Written as DNA, the CDR3 is TGTGCCAGCTCACCGAATCCGGGACACACCAGCACAGATACGCAGTATTTT. Translating it yields CASSPNPGHTSTDTQYF.